This T cell receptor beta chain came from a study of cytomegalovirus exposure and HLA in healthy donors. On the study more broadly: Early released data comprised around 80 million unique TCRs from HLA-typed donors. General observations from the study: Over 15,000 TCR beta sequences were associated with HLA alleles at 0.05 false discovery rate in a later analysis.

In this sample, this clone turned up a few times. Its antigen remains unknown. Researchers ran the PCR with 60 Vbeta and 13 Jbeta primers. Sequencing used immunoSEQ multiplex PCR; TCRdb keeps in-frame clones, though not all of them. The sample records approximately 210,000 clones, approximately 85% being singletons. V dropped 6 bases and J dropped 8 bases, with 11 bases sitting between them. The germline V gene encodes CDR1 MNHNY and CDR2 SVGAGI (reference sequence). The CDR3 sequence is 13 residues long. The receptor was isolated from a man younger than 35 in good health and CMV-seronegative. The V and J genes are TRBV6-6 and TRBJ1-6; D unclear. The sequencing sample was made of PBMCs. The CDR3 nucleotides are TGTGCCAGCAGGGAGACTTCAGATTCACCCCTCCACTTT. This gives the protein CASRETSDSPLHF.